There are a few counts of the clone carrying this T cell receptor (beta chain). Antigen: not known. This record belongs to a study of T-cell reconstitution after alpha-beta-depleted transplantation in children. Unique molecular identifiers were incorporated into the prepared TCRbeta library. TCRdb called the PCR reads again in MiXCR, with one record for every CDR3 protein. Altogether about 510,000 distinct CDR3 sequences are present, about an eighth being singletons, with the ten largest covering 12% to 15%. Per germline, CDR1 SQVTM and CDR2 ANQGSEA. The length of the CDR3 is 15 residues. The V segment lost 4 bases and the J segment 0 bases; nucleotides outside the gene matches: 4. General observations from the study: Newly made T cells mostly supplied T-cell counts and diversity one year after transplant. As was reported, about two months after transplant, alpha-beta T cells came from several hundred expanded graft clones.

V and J are TRBV29-1 and TRBJ2-3; 10 bases agree with TRBD2. The sample in question was PBMCs, mostly from graft donor cells, obtained 180 days after TCRalphabeta/CD19-depleted stem cell transplant. This TCR came from a female patient aged 2-9 years who had a stem cell transplant for aplastic anemia, so the T cells may come from the graft donor. The CDR3 reads CSVVLAGSSTDTQYF. CDR3 DNA sequence: TGCAGCGTTGTACTAGCGGGGTCAAGCACAGATACGCAGTATTTT.